What follows are 6 T cell receptor beta chains derived from one specimen sequenced in a study of PD-L1 blockade in urothelial cancer. This table comes from immunoSEQ multiplex PCR, and its TCRdb copy is limited to in-frame clones, with some not included. The sample records 55,000 or so clones, 84% being singletons. The sequencing used PBMCs, collected around atezolizumab (anti-PD-L1) treatment. All receptors come from a man aged 35 to 55 with urothelial cancer.

The J gene is TRBJ1-5, the V gene TRBV6-6; 10 bases match TRBD1. Germline V lookup: CDR1 MNHNY, CDR2 SVGAGI (reference sequence). The CDR3 length is 15 residues. V gave up 5 bases and J gave up 8 bases; unmatched junction bases: 9. The CDR3 loop reads CASSLTGQGHEPQHF. Here the CDR3 DNA reads TGTGCCAGCAGTCTCACGGGACAGGGGCACGAGCCCCAGCATTTT.

This sequence joins TRBV5-4 and TRBJ1-2; 8 positions match TRBD1. Trimming cost V 0 bases and J 5 bases; bases outside gene matches: 0. In germline, CDR1 is SGHNT, CDR2 YYREEE (reference sequence). CDR3 size: 13 residues. The CDR3 nucleotides are TGTGCCAGCAGCTTGGACAGGGGGTATGGCTACACCTTC. This gives the protein CASSLDRGYGYTF.

The chain has TRBV29-1 and TRBJ1-4; 8 bases are shared with TRBD1. With V trimmed by 5 bases and J by 7 bases, 6 bases remained unmatched. Germline V lookup: CDR1 SQVTM, CDR2 ANQGSEA. The length of the CDR3 is 13 residues. CDR3 region: CSVKQGVGEKLFF. CDR3 in DNA: TGCAGCGTTAAACAGGGGGTTGGTGAAAAACTGTTTTTT. The full variable domain, with the rest looked up from reference TRBV29-1 and TRBJ1-4, is SAVISQKPSRDICQRGTSLTIQCQVDSQVTMMFWYRQQPGQSLTLIATANQGSEATYESGFVIDKFPISRPNLTFSTLTVSNMSPEDSSIYLCSVKQGVGEKLFFGSGTQLSVL.

The CDR3 loop reads CAIRRLAGGLDTQYF. The CDR3 DNA reads as TGTGCCATCAGGCGACTAGCGGGAGGGCTAGATACGCAGTATTTT. This chain connects TRBV10-3 to TRBJ2-3; TRBD2 matches 14 bases. Looked up from germline, CDR1 is ENHRY and CDR2 is SYGVKD. V was pared by 6 bases and J by 5 bases, with 4 bases of the junction left unmatched. There are 15 residues in the CDR3.

The rearrangement joins TRBV4-1 to TRBJ2-5; TRBD1 agrees at 10 bases. V lost 5 bases to trimming and J lost 4 bases; unmatched junction nucleotides: 10. Germline CDR1 MGHRA, CDR2 YSYEKL. CDR3 length: 16 residues. CDR3: CASSVRTGTGAETQYF. The DNA for the CDR3 is TGCGCCAGCAGCGTTCGCACCGGGACAGGGGCAGAGACCCAGTACTTC.

This clone turned up a few times. The V call is TRBV4-3, the J call TRBJ2-5, with D possibly TRBD2 on 5 matching bases. Looked up from germline, CDR1 is LGHNA and CDR2 is YSLEER. V lost 2 bases and J 4 bases, leaving 20 bases between the germline ends. This CDR3 contains 17 residues. The chain's CDR3 is CASSQIAGGRLGETQYF. CDR3 nucleotide sequence: TGCGCCAGCAGCCAAATAGCCGGAGGTCGATTAGGAGAGACCCAGTACTTC.